A single sample is the source of the 19 T cell receptor beta chains below, sequenced in a study of T cells in Graves' hyperthyroidism and ophthalmopathy. Amplification targeted TCR beta CDR3 regions from RNA transcripts. HTBI primers were the set used in a first-round RT-PCR of the TCR CDR3. One entry per CDR3 protein, called by TCRdb with MiXCR from the multiplex PCR reads. The table includes nearly 110,000 distinct CDR3 sequences, roughly 15% detected once. The sample taken for sequencing was blood. These receptors all stem from a woman between 50 and 59 years old with Graves' hyperthyroidism.

There are many counts of this clonotype. This may stem from a read error, because a much larger clone lies one nucleotide away. The chain joins TRBV5-1 to TRBJ1-1; unclear D gene. The germline CDR1 and CDR2 sequences are SGHRS and YFSETQ. This CDR3 has 14 amino acids. This CDR3 reads CASSLDAANTGAFF. The CDR3 nucleotides read TGCGCCAGCAGCTTGGATGCAGCCAACACTGGAGCTTTCTTT.

This clonotype was detected many times. J is TRBJ1-1 and V is TRBV11-2; 7 positions agree with TRBD1. This CDR3 spans 17 amino acids. Germline CDR1 SGHAT, CDR2 FQNNGV. J lost 8 bases, V lost 0 bases, and 15 bases had no gene match. CDR3 amino acids: CASSLDPGGRFKGEAFF. The CDR3, as DNA: TGTGCCAGCAGCTTAGATCCAGGGGGTCGGTTTAAGGGCGAAGCTTTCTTT.

This clonotype was found many times. V and J are TRBV20-1 and TRBJ1-5; possible D gene TRBD1, 5 bases. The V end lost 1 base, the J end lost 1 base, and 8 bases lay between the germline ends. The germline V gene has CDR1 DFQATT and CDR2 SNEGSKA (reference sequence). The CDR3 totals 14 residues. This CDR3 is CSARVGGSNQPQHF. DNA of the CDR3: TGCAGTGCTAGAGTCGGGGGAAGCAATCAGCCCCAGCATTTT.

There are many counts of this clonotype. The chain employs TRBV19 and TRBJ2-1; no clear D. The V end lost 4 bases, the J end lost 8 bases, and 18 bases lay between the germline ends. The CDR3 extends over 15 amino acids. CDR1 and CDR2 (germline): LNHDA, SQIVND (reference sequence). Here the CDR3 DNA reads TGTGCCAGTAGTAGAGAACCCGAAGGTGTACATGAGCAGTTCTTC. This translates into CASSREPEGVHEQFF.

Many counts were recorded for this clonotype. The chain recombines TRBV18 with TRBJ1-1; a weak D match, TRBD1 (5 bases). V was shortened by 2 bases and J by 0 bases, with 10 bases between the two germline ends. The CDR3 contains 15 residues. Germline CDR1 KGHSH, CDR2 LQKENI. The CDR3 here is CASSPVRAMNTEAFF. CDR3 sequence (DNA): TGTGCCAGCTCACCAGTCAGGGCCATGAACACTGAAGCTTTCTTT.

This clonotype was counted at least ten times. The chain employs TRBV6-2 or TRBV6-3 and TRBJ2-7, with TRBD1 identical over 7 bases. Per germline, CDR1 MNHEY and CDR2 SVGEGT. The CDR3 totals 14 residues. Germline trimming cut 6 bases from V and 1 base from J; bases unmatched to any gene: 6. CDR3 DNA: TGTGCCAGCAGGAGGACAGGACGATCCTACGAGCAGTACGTC. The encoded protein is CASRRTGRSYEQYV.

This clonotype was seen repeatedly, ten times or more. The rearrangement joins TRBV2 to TRBJ2-5; 7 bases are a match to TRBD1. Germline values: CDR1 SNHLY, CDR2 FYNNEI. The CDR3 extends over 14 amino acids. V was clipped by 4 bases and J by 1 base; unmatched bases: 3. CDR3 sequence (DNA): TGTGCCAGCAGTGGGGGGACAGCCCAAGAGACCCAGTACTTC. Translation gives CASSGGTAQETQYF. Complete variable domain (other parts from reference TRBV2 and TRBJ2-5): EPEVTQTPSHQVTQMGQEVILRCVPISNHLYFYWYRQILGQKVEFLVSFYNNEISEKSEIFDDQFSVERPDGSNFTLKIRSTKLEDSAMYFCASSGGTAQETQYFGPGTRLLVL.

The chain combines TRBV20-1 with TRBJ2-1; possibly TRBD2 for D (5 bases). The V gene's germline CDR1 is DFQATT and CDR2 SNEGSKA (reference sequence). CDR3 length: 15 amino acids. Trimming shortened V by 1 base and J by 1 base, and 11 bases separated the two germline ends. This CDR3 is CSARAAPGSYNEQFF. In DNA, the CDR3 is TGCAGTGCTAGAGCCGCCCCGGGGTCCTACAATGAGCAGTTCTTC.

This clonotype was detected ten times or more. The rearrangement uses TRBV20-1 and TRBJ1-1; no reliable D call. CDR1 is DFQATT, CDR2 SNEGSKA, per germline (reference sequence). The CDR3 contains 15 residues. V lost 3 bases and J lost 0, with 14 bases in between. In DNA form, the CDR3 reads TGCAGTGCTAGTAGGGAGGGATTTATGAACACTGAAGCTTTCTTT. Its protein product is CSASREGFMNTEAFF.

This clonotype has ten or more counts. J is TRBJ2-6 and V is TRBV7-6, with TRBD1 matching 10 bases. Trimming took 0 bases from V and 0 from J; bases not matched to a gene: 8. Looked up from germline, CDR1 is SGHVS and CDR2 is FNYEAQ. CDR3 size: 20 residues. DNA for the CDR3: TGTGCCAGCAGCTTAGCCATCGGGACAGGGGCTACCTCTGGGGCCAACGTCCTGACTTTC. Amino acids: CASSLAIGTGATSGANVLTF.

This clonotype has more than one count but fewer than ten. The chain has TRBV19 and TRBJ2-6, with no clear D. Germline CDR1 and CDR2: LNHDA and SQIVND (reference sequence). The CDR3 is made up of 15 amino acids. The germline V and J ends were trimmed by 3 bases and 2 bases, with 8 bases remaining between them. This CDR3 reads CASSMSGAGANVLTF. CDR3 DNA: TGTGCCAGTAGTATGAGTGGGGCTGGGGCCAACGTCCTGACTTTC.

In this sample, this clonotype turned up many times. The CDR3 sequence is CAISDWGIASAYEQYF. The CDR3 bases are TGTGCCATCAGTGATTGGGGGATCGCTAGCGCCTACGAGCAGTACTTC. The chain joins TRBV10-3 to TRBJ2-7; D perhaps matches TRBD2 (6 bases). The V and J ends lost 3 bases and 2 bases respectively, with 17 bases between them. Germline CDR1 ENHRY, CDR2 SYGVKD. The CDR3 is 16 residues long.

This clonotype was recorded at least ten times. The chain is built from TRBV3-1 and TRBJ2-1; D remains unclear. CDR3 length: 16 amino acids. Germline V CDR1 and CDR2: LGHDT, YNNKEL (reference sequence). Deletions cut 5 bases from V and 2 bases from J, with 16 bases between. The chain's CDR3 is CASSLHGSHPYNEQFF. The CDR3 bases are TGTGCCAGCAGCTTGCACGGATCTCACCCCTACAATGAGCAGTTCTTC.

This clonotype appeared many times. The chain links TRBV20-1 to TRBJ2-1; 10 bases agree with TRBD2. The length of the CDR3 is 14 residues. Germline assignment: CDR1 DFQATT and CDR2 SNEGSKA (reference sequence). V dropped 6 bases and J dropped 2; count of bases not matched to a gene: 4. Here the CDR3 reads CSAQTSGAYNEQFF. The CDR3 bases are TGCAGTGCCCAAACTAGCGGGGCCTACAATGAGCAGTTCTTC.

This clonotype was found many times. V and J are TRBV28 and TRBJ2-2, with TRBD1 identical over 7 bases. There are 16 residues in the CDR3. Germline CDR1 MDHEN, CDR2 SYDVKM. V shed 4 bases and J 0 bases; nucleotides not matched to a gene: 5. Written as DNA, the CDR3 is TGTGCCAGCAGTTCCAGGACAGGACCGAACACCGGGGAGCTGTTTTTT. Translation: CASSSRTGPNTGELFF.

There are many counts of this clonotype. The genes are TRBV11-2 and TRBJ2-7; perhaps TRBD1 as D (6 bases). The CDR3 runs to 13 residues. V was shortened by 4 bases and J by 6 bases, with 13 bases between the two germline ends. CDR1 SGHAT and CDR2 FQNNGV come from the germline V gene. CDR3 protein: CASSSPADSEQYV. Here the CDR3 DNA reads TGTGCCAGCAGCTCCCCCGCGGACAGCGAGCAGTACGTC.

This clonotype has a count of ten or more. The chain uses TRBV15 and TRBJ2-5; D perhaps matches TRBD1 (6 bases). The CDR3 is made up of 15 amino acids. Germline CDR1 reads LNHNV; CDR2 reads YYDKDF (reference sequence). The V end was cut by 6 bases, the J end by 1 base, with 15 bases between. The CDR3 region is CATSKREGGQETQYF. The CDR3 bases are TGTGCCACCAGTAAGAGAGAAGGGGGCCAAGAGACCCAGTACTTC. Supplemented by reference TRBV15 and TRBJ2-5, the full variable domain reads DAMVIQNPRYQVTQFGKPVTLSCSQTLNHNVMYWYQQKSSQAPKLLFHYYDKDFNNEADTPDNFQSRRPNTSFCFLDIRSPGLGDTAMYLCATSKREGGQETQYFGPGTRLLVL.

In its sample, this clonotype was seen many times. J is TRBJ2-3 and V is TRBV5-1, with D unclear. V shed 4 bases and J shed 2 bases, with 14 bases lying between them. CDR1 is SGHRS, CDR2 YFSETQ, per germline. The CDR3 sequence is 15 residues long. For the CDR3, the DNA is TGCGCCAGCAGCGCAACGGTAGAACCCACAGATACGCAGTATTTT. Protein sequence: CASSATVEPTDTQYF.

To note about this clonotype: This may stem from a read error, because a much larger clone lies one nucleotide away. The CDR3 end shows no conserved phenylalanine or tryptophan, and so a read error is likely. The chain combines TRBV10-2 with TRBJ1-6, with a tentative D call TRBD1 (5 bases). The ends were cut back, 0 bases at V and 0 bases at J, with 15 bases in the middle. The germline CDR1 and CDR2 sequences are WSHSY and SAAADI. The CDR3 runs 19 residues. The CDR3 DNA reads TGCGCCAGCAGTGAGTCGTTCAGGGCTCGGAGCTCCTATAATTCACCCCTCCACTCT. Protein: CASSESFRARSSYNSPLHS.